A single sample is the source of the 5 T cell receptor beta chains below, sequenced in a study of T cell responses to AZD1222 COVID-19 vaccine. Data came from immunoSEQ multiplex PCR; TCRdb stores just in-frame clones and leaves some out. The sample yields some 140,000 clones, 80% to 95% seen once. The specimen was peripheral blood, collected on day 0 of AZD1222 vaccination. Receptor source: an adult in good health.

With regard to this clone: Other DNA variants within this sample encode the same CDR3. The chain employs TRBV2 and TRBJ2-7, with TRBD1 as a possible D gene (6 bases). The V end lost 7 bases, the J end lost 3 bases, and 10 bases lay between the germline ends. Germline assignment: CDR1 SNHLY and CDR2 FYNNEI. The CDR3 length is 12 residues. The CDR3 is CASTGQSYEQYF. The DNA for the CDR3 is TGTGCCAGCACTGGACAGAGCTACGAGCAGTACTTC.

V is TRBV6-5 and J is TRBJ1-6, with unresolved D. Between the trimmed V and J ends, which lost 6 bases and 9 bases, there was a span of 18 bases. CDR3 length equals 15 residues. Germline V gene sequence: CDR1 MNHEY, CDR2 SVGAGI. The CDR3 here is CASSRGGQDGSPLHF. The CDR3 DNA reads TGTGCCAGCAGCCGTGGAGGGCAGGATGGTTCACCCCTCCACTTT.

The chain combines TRBV5-1 with TRBJ2-1; 8 bases match TRBD2. CDR1 and CDR2 (germline): SGHRS, YFSETQ. V dropped 2 bases and J dropped 8; count of bases not matched to a gene: 6. This CDR3 is built from 14 residues. CDR3 DNA sequence: TGCGCCAGCAGCTTCGTCGCGGGAGGCCATGAGCAGTTCTTC. It encodes CASSFVAGGHEQFF.

The rearrangement links TRBV9 to TRBJ2-1, with D unresolved. The V end lost 2 bases, the J end lost 10 bases, and 7 bases lay between the germline ends. The CDR3 is 11 residues long. The V gene's germline CDR1 is SGDLS and CDR2 YYNGEE. CDR3 sequence: CASSVAREQFF. The DNA of the CDR3 is TGTGCCAGCAGCGTGGCGAGGGAGCAGTTCTTC.

In its sample, this clone was seen once. The chain uses TRBV19 and TRBJ1-2; D not certain. The V gene lost 6 bases and the J gene lost 4 bases, with 12 bases spanning the gap. CDR3 length equals 13 residues. Germline loops: CDR1 LNHDA, CDR2 SQIVND (reference sequence). The CDR3 bases are TGTGCCAGTAGGCTACAGAAAAGCTATGGCTACACCTTC. Amino acid sequence: CASRLQKSYGYTF. The whole variable domain, filled in from reference TRBV19 and TRBJ1-2, reads DGGITQSPKYLFRKEGQNVTLSCEQNLNHDAMYWYRQDPGQGLRLIYYSQIVNDFQKGDIAEGYSVSREKKESFPLTVTSAQKNPTAFYLCASRLQKSYGYTFGSGTRLTVV.